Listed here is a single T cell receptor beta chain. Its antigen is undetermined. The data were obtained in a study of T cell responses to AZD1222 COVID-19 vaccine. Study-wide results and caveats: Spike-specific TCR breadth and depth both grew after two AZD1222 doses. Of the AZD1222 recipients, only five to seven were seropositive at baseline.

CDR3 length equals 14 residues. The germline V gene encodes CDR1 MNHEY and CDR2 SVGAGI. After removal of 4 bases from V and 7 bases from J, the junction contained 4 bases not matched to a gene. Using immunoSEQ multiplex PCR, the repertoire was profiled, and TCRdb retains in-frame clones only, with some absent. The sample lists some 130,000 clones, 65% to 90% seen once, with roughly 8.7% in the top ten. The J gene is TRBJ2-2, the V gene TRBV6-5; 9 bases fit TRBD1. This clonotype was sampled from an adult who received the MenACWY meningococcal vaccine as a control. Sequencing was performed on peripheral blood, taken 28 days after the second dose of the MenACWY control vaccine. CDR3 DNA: TGTGCCAGCAGTTCCACAGGGGGCCACGGGGAGCTGTTTTTT. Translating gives CASSSTGGHGELFF.